The sample holds one count of the clone carrying this TCR beta chain. The antigen remains undetermined. The use of a sample-barcoded 5' primer and a J-beta primer mix characterized a second PCR of about 7 to 12 cycles. The yield of each sample was at least 2.5 million CDR3-containing paired-end reads. Each CDR3 protein gets one entry after TCRdb re-called the 5' RACE reads with MiXCR. The data contain hundreds of thousands of distinct CDR3 sequences, about 53% of them singletons. Every donor gave approximately 10 milliliters of peripheral blood. The V end lost 3 bases, the J end lost 1 base, and 13 bases lay between the germline ends. This CDR3 is 16 amino acids long. The germline V gene encodes CDR1 SNHLY and CDR2 FYNNEI. This sample was taken from a study of blood T cells in healthy people across ages. Study observations and caveats: Donors of long life had a larger count of naive CD4+ cells and greater diversity than aged donors. As naive T cell percentage varied, TCR beta diversity correlated strongly with it.

This clonotype was obtained from a man aged 55 to 70 in good health. Sequencing input: blood. The V call is TRBV2, the J call TRBJ1-5; the D is unclear. The CDR3 DNA sequence: TGTGCCAGCAGTGAGCCCCCCCCCAGGAGCAATCAGCCCCAGCATTTT. This translates into CASSEPPPRSNQPQHF. Supplemented by reference TRBV2 and TRBJ1-5, the full variable domain reads EPEVTQTPSHQVTQMGQEVILRCVPISNHLYFYWYRQILGQKVEFLVSFYNNEISEKSEIFDDQFSVERPDGSNFTLKIRSTKLEDSAMYFCASSEPPPRSNQPQHFGDGTRLSIL.